This TCR beta chain is from a study of radiotherapy plus CTLA-4 blockade in lung cancer. Overall study: An objective response was seen in around a sixth of patients, and disease control in over 25%.

Only in-frame clones appear in the TCRdb table, and some are missing; sequencing was by immunoSEQ multiplex PCR. The sample holds about 120,000 clones, around 90% seen once. Germline lookup yields CDR1 SEHNR and CDR2 FQNEAQ (reference sequence). The CDR3 runs to 14 residues. V lost 5 bases, J lost 7 bases, and 17 bases lay in between. Regarding this clone: Its antigen is unknown.

Regarding the study as a whole: The best predictor of response was reported to be early blood T cell clone dynamics, with interferon-beta.

The starting material was peripheral blood, obtained from a patient treated with radiotherapy plus ipilimumab. The chain has TRBV7-9 and TRBJ1-1; weak D call: TRBD1 (5 bases). This TCR was sampled from a human donor with non-small cell lung cancer that progressed on radiotherapy plus ipilimumab. CDR3 bases: TGTGCCAGCAGCGCAGCCGGGACCGGGAATGAAGCTTTCTTT. Amino acids: CASSAAGTGNEAFF. The full variable domain, completed using reference TRBV7-9 and TRBJ1-1, is DTGVSQNPRHKITKRGQNVTFRCDPISEHNRLYWYRQTLGQGPEFLTYFQNEAQLEKSRLLSDRFSAERPKGSFSTLEIQRTEQGDSAMYLCASSAAGTGNEAFFGQGTRLTVV.